The 10 T cell receptor beta chains in this list originate from one sample, sequenced in a study of OX40 agonist ivuxolimab in advanced cancers. This table comes from immunoSEQ multiplex PCR, and its TCRdb copy is limited to in-frame clones, with some not included. This table has some 110,000 clones, 90% appearing once. The source material was CD4+ or CD8+ T cells sorted from blood, sampled in a trial of the OX40 agonist ivuxolimab. Every receptor here comes from an adult with an advanced solid tumor such as melanoma, head and neck, liver or kidney cancer.

The CDR3 DNA is TGTGCCAGCAGTAACGGAGGACTACCTCAGATCTCCTACGAGCAGTACTTC. This encodes CASSNGGLPQISYEQYF. The gene calls are TRBV28 and TRBJ2-7; tentatively, D is TRBD2 (6 bases). Germline V lookup: CDR1 MDHEN, CDR2 SYDVKM. This CDR3 comprises 17 residues. Trimming removed 5 bases from V and 0 bases from J, with 20 bases in between.

This chain joins TRBV10-3 and TRBJ1-4, with D maybe TRBD1 (5 bases). Germline lookup yields CDR1 ENHRY and CDR2 SYGVKD. CDR3 length: 12 residues. V was shortened by 10 bases and J by 8 bases, with 14 bases between the two germline ends. The CDR3 spells CATGRDGEKLFF. The DNA of the CDR3 is TGTGCCACCGGGCGGGACGGGGAAAAACTGTTTTTT.

The CDR3 DNA is TGCGCCAGCAGTTCCGACAGCTACGAGCAGTACTTC. The encoded protein is CASSSDSYEQYF. The chain employs TRBV10-1 and TRBJ2-7; possible D gene TRBD1, 5 bases. This CDR3 has 12 amino acids. The germline V gene has CDR1 WNHNN and CDR2 SYGVQD (reference sequence). V lost 5 bases and J lost 3, with 8 bases in between.

V usage is TRBV2 and J usage is TRBJ2-3; 8 bases are a match to TRBD2. The CDR3 runs to 15 residues. The V gene end was trimmed by 4 bases and the J gene end by 4 bases; junction bases not matched to a gene: 7. Germline V gives CDR1 SNHLY, CDR2 FYNNEI. CDR3 bases: TGTGCCAGCAGTGTGATCGGGGGGGCCTCAGATACGCAGTATTTT. This encodes CASSVIGGASDTQYF.

CDR3 region: CASSPGSSGPGELFF. CDR3 nucleotide sequence: TGTGCCAGTAGTCCAGGATCCAGTGGCCCCGGGGAGCTGTTTTTT. The V call is TRBV19, the J call TRBJ2-2; D remains unclear. From germline, CDR1 is LNHDA and CDR2 SQIVND (reference sequence). There are 15 residues in the CDR3. Between the trimmed V and J ends, which lost 5 bases and 6 bases, there was a span of 16 bases.

The gene calls are TRBV30 and TRBJ2-7; D gene uncertain. The germline V gene has CDR1 GTSNPN and CDR2 SVGIG (reference sequence). The CDR3 runs to 14 residues. V dropped 0 bases and J dropped 6 bases, with 15 bases sitting between them. CDR3 region: CAWSVQTTTPEQYF. CDR3 coding DNA: TGTGCCTGGAGTGTGCAGACCACTACACCCGAGCAGTACTTC.

The chain recombines TRBV27 with TRBJ1-6; 9 nucleotides match TRBD1. Unmatched junction bases numbered 13, after V lost 0 bases and J lost 4 bases. This CDR3 has 20 residues. CDR1 and CDR2 (germline): MNHEY, SMNVEV (reference sequence). The CDR3 sequence is CASSLSLTDRGRLYNSPLHF. The CDR3 nucleotides are TGTGCCAGCAGTTTATCGCTGACGGACAGGGGCCGCTTATATAATTCACCCCTCCACTTT.

The V gene is TRBV9, the J gene TRBJ2-7, with 9 bases lining up with TRBD2. J lost 3 bases, V lost 4 bases, and 5 bases had no gene match. Germline CDR1 reads SGDLS; CDR2 reads YYNGEE. The CDR3 consists of 14 residues. The CDR3 DNA is TGTGCCAGCAGCACCCGCGGGGGGGACTACGAGCAGTACTTC. As protein: CASSTRGGDYEQYF.

This clone was observed a handful of times. The chain employs TRBV7-2 and TRBJ2-1; 12 bases align to TRBD2. The CDR3 totals 12 residues. With 5 bases clipped from V and 14 bases from J, the junction kept 4 bases outside the gene matches. In germline, CDR1 is SGHTA, CDR2 FQGNSA. The CDR3 is CASSRLAGAEFF. The CDR3 nucleotides read TGTGCCAGCAGCAGACTAGCGGGGGCGGAGTTCTTC.

This chain links TRBV6-4 with TRBJ2-3; tentative D call: TRBD2 (6 bases). V was pared by 2 bases and J by 6 bases, with 24 bases between. The CDR3 spans 18 residues. The germline gives CDR1 MRHNA, CDR2 SNTAGT. The CDR3 here is CASSDGSGPRGITDTQYF. DNA of the CDR3: TGTGCCAGCAGTGACGGGTCGGGGCCTCGGGGGATTACGGATACGCAGTATTTT.